This TCR beta chain was captured in a study of blood T cells in healthy people across ages. The study, taken as a whole, reports: Because sorting was not performed, PBMCs prevented conclusive naive versus antigen-experienced comparison.

Germline V gives CDR1 LGHDT, CDR2 YNNKEL (reference sequence). The CDR3 is made up of 15 amino acids. In this sample, this clonotype turned up a few times. Its antigen is not identified. Its ends do not fully match the called genes, so a read error is possible. A second PCR, run for about 6 to 11 cycles, used a sample-barcoded 5' primer plus a J-beta primer mix. TCRdb used MiXCR to reprocess the 5' RACE reads, holding one entry per CDR3 protein. The sample records some 900,000 distinct CDR3 sequences, 45% to 50% being singletons. The donors, healthy Caucasians from Russia, were aged roughly 6 to 90. This clonotype originated in a man aged 25 to 40 in good health. The chain recombines TRBV3-1 with TRBJ1-4; D gene ambiguous. The sequencing input was blood. The DNA for the CDR3 is TGTGCCAGCAGTCAAGGTCCAGGCGGGGAGGAAAAACTGTTTTTT. Amino acids: CASSQGPGGEEKLFF.